This T cell receptor (beta chain) was profiled in a study of CD8 T cells in ankylosing spondylitis. General study points: Before this, some motif variants had been reported in reactive arthritis synovial fluid and blood. A motif of eight or nine highly homologous TCR beta variants was seen as apparently characteristic of ankylosing spondylitis blood.

TCRdb reprocessed the 5' RACE reads with MiXCR, giving one entry per CDR3 protein. The sample shows roughly 280,000 distinct CDR3 sequences, about 20% of them seen only once. This clonotype was found many times. The antigen remains unidentified. The length of the CDR3 is 14 residues. Germline CDR1 reads DFQATT; CDR2 reads SNEGSKA (reference sequence). V was trimmed by 3 bases and J by 2 bases, leaving 12 bases between them. V usage is TRBV20-1 and J usage is TRBJ2-3; a weak D match, TRBD2 (5 bases). This clonotype originated in a male donor with ankylosing spondylitis or in good health (not recorded which). Sequenced input: blood, either unsorted or a sorted T cell fraction (not recorded which). The CDR3 loop reads CSASRLPDTDTQYF. CDR3 bases: TGCAGTGCTAGTCGACTACCTGACACAGATACGCAGTATTTT.